A single TCR beta chain is shown here with its context. Antigen: not known. This sample was taken from a study of identical twins. Study-level points and caveats: Within cord blood, abundant beta clonotypes carried fewer insertions, but memory repertoires showed no such trend.

It was template switching that added a universal primer site, and there were unique molecular identifiers on the cDNA. TCRdb called the 5' RACE reads again in MiXCR, with one record for every CDR3 protein. This table holds under 350,000 distinct CDR3 sequences, roughly 9% found once. Germline CDR1 is SGDLS and CDR2 is YYNGEE. The V end lost 0 bases, the J end lost 3 bases, and 13 bases lay between the germline ends. The CDR3 is 15 residues long. The same sample was also used in a study of yellow fever vaccine responses in identical twins.

The sample comprised CD8+ T cells sorted from blood. The chain links TRBV9 to TRBJ2-7; the D gene is possibly TRBD1 (6 bases). The receptor comes from a woman aged 18-29 years in good health. The CDR3 spells CASSVATGSIYEQYF. The CDR3 coding sequence is TGTGCCAGCAGCGTAGCTACAGGGAGCATCTACGAGCAGTACTTC.